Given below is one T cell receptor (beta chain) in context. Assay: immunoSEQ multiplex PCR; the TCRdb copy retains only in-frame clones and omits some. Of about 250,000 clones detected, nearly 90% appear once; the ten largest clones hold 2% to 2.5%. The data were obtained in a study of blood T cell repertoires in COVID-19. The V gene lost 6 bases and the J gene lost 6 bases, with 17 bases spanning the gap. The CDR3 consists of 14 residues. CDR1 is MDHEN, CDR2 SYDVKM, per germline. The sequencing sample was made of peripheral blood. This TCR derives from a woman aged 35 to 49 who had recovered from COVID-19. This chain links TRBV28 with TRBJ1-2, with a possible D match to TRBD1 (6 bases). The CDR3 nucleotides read TGTGCCAGCAGCTCCCTCCCCACAGGGAATGGCTACACCTTC. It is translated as CASSSLPTGNGYTF.